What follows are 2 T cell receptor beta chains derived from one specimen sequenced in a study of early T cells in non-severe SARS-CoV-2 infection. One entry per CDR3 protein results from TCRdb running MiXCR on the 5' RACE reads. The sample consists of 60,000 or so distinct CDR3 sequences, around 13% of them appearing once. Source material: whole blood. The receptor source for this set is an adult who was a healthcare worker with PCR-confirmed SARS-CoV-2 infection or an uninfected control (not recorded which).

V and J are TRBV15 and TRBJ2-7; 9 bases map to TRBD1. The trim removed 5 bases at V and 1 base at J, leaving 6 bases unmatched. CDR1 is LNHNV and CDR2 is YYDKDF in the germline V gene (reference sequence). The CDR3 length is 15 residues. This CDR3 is CATSVGQGWSYEQYF. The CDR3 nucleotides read TGTGCCACCAGCGTCGGACAGGGGTGGTCCTACGAGCAGTACTTC.

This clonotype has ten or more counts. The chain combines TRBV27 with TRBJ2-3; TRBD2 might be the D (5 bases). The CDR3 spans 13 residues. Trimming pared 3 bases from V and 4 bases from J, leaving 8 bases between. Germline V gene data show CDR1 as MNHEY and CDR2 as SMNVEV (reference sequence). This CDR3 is CASSLREADTQYF. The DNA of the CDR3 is TGTGCCAGCAGTTTGAGGGAAGCAGATACGCAGTATTTT.